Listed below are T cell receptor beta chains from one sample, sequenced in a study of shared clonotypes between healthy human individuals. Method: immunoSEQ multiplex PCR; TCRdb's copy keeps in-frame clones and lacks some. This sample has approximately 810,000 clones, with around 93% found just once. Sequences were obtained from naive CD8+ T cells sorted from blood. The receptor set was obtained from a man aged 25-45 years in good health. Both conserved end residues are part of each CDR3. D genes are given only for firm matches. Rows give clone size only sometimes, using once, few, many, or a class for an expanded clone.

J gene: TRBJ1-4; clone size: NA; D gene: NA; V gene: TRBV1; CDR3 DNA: TGCACCAGGGAGCAGGCAACTAATGAAAAACTGTTTTTT; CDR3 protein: CTREQATNEKLFF
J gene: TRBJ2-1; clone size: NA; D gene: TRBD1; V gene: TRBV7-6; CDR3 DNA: TGTGCCAGCAGCTTAGAACAGGGGGTAATATATGAGCAGTTCTTC; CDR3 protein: CASSLEQGVIYEQFF
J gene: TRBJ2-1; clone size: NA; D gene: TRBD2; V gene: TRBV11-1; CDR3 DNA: TGTGCCAGCAGCTTCACCGGGACTAGCGGCCTCAATGAGCAGTTCTTC; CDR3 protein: CASSFTGTSGLNEQFF
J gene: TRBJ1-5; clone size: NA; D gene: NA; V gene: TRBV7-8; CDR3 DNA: TGTGCCAGCAGCTTAGGGGTGCGTACAGGGAGCAATCAGCCCCAGCATTTT; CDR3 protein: CASSLGVRTGSNQPQHF
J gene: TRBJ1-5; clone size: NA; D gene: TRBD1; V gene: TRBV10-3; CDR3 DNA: TGTGCCATCAGTGAGATGTCACAGGGGGCCAATCAGCCCCAGCATTTT; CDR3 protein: CAISEMSQGANQPQHF
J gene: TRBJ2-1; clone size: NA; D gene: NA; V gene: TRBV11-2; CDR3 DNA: TGTGCCAGCAGCTTAGGCCCAAGATACAATGAGCAGTTCTTC; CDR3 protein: CASSLGPRYNEQFF
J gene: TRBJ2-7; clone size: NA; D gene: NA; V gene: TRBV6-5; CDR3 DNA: TGTGCCAGCAGTTACTATGGGGGGTCCGAGCAGTACTTC; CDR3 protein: CASSYYGGSEQYF
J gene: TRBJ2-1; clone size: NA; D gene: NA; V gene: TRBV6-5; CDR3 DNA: TGTGCCAGCAGCCTCGACAGCGATGAGCAGTTCTTC; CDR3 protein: CASSLDSDEQFF
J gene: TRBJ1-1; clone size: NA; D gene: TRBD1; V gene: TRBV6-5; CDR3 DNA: TGTGCCAGCAGCCCGACAGGGGACACTGAAGCTTTCTTT; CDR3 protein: CASSPTGDTEAFF
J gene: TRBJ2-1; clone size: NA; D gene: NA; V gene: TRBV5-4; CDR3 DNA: TGTGCCAGCAGCTTGGCCGAGGACAATGAGCAGTTCTTC; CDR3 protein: CASSLAEDNEQFF
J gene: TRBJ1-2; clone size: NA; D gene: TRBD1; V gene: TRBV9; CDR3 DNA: TGTGCCAGCAGCGCGCCGGGACAGGGACATATTGGCTACACCTTC; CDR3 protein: CASSAPGQGHIGYTF
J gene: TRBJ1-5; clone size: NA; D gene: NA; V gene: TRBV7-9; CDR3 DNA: TGTGCCAGCAGCTTGGCACAGGCCAATCAGCCCCAGCATTTT; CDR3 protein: CASSLAQANQPQHF
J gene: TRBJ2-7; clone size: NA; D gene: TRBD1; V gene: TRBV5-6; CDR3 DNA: TGTGCCAGCAGCCGGTCGGCCAGGGGGCCACAGTTACCATCCTACGAGCAGTACTTC; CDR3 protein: CASSRSARGPQLPSYEQYF
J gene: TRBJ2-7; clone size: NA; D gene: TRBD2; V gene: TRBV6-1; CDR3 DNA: TGTGCCCTCGGGACTAGCGGCTTATACGAGCAGTACTTC; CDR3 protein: CALGTSGLYEQYF
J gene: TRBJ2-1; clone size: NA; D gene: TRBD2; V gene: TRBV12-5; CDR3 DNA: TGTGCTAGTCGTTCCGGGACTAGTATGCTTGATGAGCAGTTCTTC; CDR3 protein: CASRSGTSMLDEQFF
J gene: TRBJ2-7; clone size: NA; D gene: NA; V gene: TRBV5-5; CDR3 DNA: TGTGCCAGCAGCTTTGAGAGCTCCTACGAGCAGTACTTC; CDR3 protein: CASSFESSYEQYF
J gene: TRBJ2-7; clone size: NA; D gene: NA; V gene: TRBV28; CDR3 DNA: TGTGCCAGCAGTTGGCTAGCGCGGGGAGAGCAGTACTTC; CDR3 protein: CASSWLARGEQYF
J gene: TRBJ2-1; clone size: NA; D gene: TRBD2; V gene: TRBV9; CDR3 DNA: TGTGCCAGCAGCGAGGAGGCGCGACTAGCGGGAGTAGGGGGGAAGGAGCAGTTCTTC; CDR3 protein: CASSEEARLAGVGGKEQFF
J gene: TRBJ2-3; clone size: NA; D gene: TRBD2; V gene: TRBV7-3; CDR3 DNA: TGTGCCAGCAGCTTAAGATTAGCGGGAGGGATCACAGATACGCAGTATTTT; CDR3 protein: CASSLRLAGGITDTQYF
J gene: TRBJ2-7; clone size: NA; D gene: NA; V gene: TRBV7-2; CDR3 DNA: TGTGCCAGCAGCCTGAACCGGGACTTCTCCTACGAGCAGTACTTC; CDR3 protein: CASSLNRDFSYEQYF
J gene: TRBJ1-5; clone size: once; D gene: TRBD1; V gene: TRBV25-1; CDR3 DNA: TGTGCCAGCTCCTGGACAGGGGACAATCAGCCCCAGCATTTT; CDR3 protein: CASSWTGDNQPQHF
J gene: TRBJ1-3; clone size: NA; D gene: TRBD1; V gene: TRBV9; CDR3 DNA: TGTGCCAGCAGCGCCGGAACGGGACAGGGGACTGGAAACACCATATATTTT; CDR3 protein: CASSAGTGQGTGNTIYF
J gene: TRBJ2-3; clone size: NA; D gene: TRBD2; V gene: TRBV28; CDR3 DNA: TGTGCCAGCAGTCGACCGATGAGCGGGGTTCCGCGGGGCACAGATACGCAGTATTTT; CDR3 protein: CASSRPMSGVPRGTDTQYF
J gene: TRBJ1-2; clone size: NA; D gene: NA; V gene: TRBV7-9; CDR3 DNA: TGTGCCAGCAGCCAGGCGGATGCGAACTATGGCTACACCTTC; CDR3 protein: CASSQADANYGYTF
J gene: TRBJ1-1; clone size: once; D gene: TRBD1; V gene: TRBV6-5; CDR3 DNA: TGTGCCAGCACTGCAGGGGGTCCTGAAGCTTTCTTT; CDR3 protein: CASTAGGPEAFF
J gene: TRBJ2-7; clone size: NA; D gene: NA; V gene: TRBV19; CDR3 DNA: TGTGCCAGTAGCGGTACGAACTCCCCGGCCTACGAGCAGTACTTC; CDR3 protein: CASSGTNSPAYEQYF
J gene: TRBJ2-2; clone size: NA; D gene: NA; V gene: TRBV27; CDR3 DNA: TGTGCCAGCAGTTTACAGGGGTATGCCGGGGAGCTGTTTTTT; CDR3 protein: CASSLQGYAGELFF
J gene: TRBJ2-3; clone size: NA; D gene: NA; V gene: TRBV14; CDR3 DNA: TGTGCCAGCAGCCAAGAATCGGTGGGCCCAAGCACAGATACGCAGTATTTT; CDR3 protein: CASSQESVGPSTDTQYF
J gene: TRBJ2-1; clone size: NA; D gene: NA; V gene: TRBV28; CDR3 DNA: TGTGCCAGCAGGCCTCCTTCCTCCGTCGCGGGGCCCTACAATGAGCAGTTCTTC; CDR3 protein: CASRPPSSVAGPYNEQFF
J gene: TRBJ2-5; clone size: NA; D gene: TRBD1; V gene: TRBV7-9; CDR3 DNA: TGTGCCAGCAGCTTAGAAACAGGGGCTTGGGAGACCCAGTACTTC; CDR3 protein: CASSLETGAWETQYF
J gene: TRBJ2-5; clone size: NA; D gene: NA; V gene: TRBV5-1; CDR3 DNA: TGCGCCAGCAGCTTGATAAACACGGGGTACCAAGAGACCCAGTACTTC; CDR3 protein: CASSLINTGYQETQYF
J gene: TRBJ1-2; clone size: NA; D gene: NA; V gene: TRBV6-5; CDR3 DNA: TGTGCCAGCAGTTACAGGGGTTTCTATGGCTACACCTTC; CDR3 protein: CASSYRGFYGYTF
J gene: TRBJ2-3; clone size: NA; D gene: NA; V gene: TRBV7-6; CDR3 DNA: TGTGCCAGCAGCCCGCCTATGACAGGACCTAGCACAGATACGCAGTATTTT; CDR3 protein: CASSPPMTGPSTDTQYF
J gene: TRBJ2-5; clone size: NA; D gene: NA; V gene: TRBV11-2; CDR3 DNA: TGTGCCAGCAGCCCCGACTGGTTAGGAGAACCTCGAGAGACCCAGTACTTC; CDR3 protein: CASSPDWLGEPRETQYF
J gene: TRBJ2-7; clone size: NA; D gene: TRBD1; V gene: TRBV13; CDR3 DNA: TGTGCCAGCAGCCCCCGACAGGGGTGGTACGAGCAGTACTTC; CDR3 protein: CASSPRQGWYEQYF
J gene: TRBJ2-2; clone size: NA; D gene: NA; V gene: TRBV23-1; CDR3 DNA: TGCGCCAGCAGTCAATCAGGTTGCACCGGGGAGCTGTTTTTT; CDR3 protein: CASSQSGCTGELFF
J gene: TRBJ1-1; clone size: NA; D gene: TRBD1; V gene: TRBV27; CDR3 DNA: TGTGCCTCCGGGGGGACAGGCACTCCTGAAGCTTTCTTT; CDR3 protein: CASGGTGTPEAFF
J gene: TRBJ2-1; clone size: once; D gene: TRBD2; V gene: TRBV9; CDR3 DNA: TGTGCCAGCAGCCCGAGACTAGCGGGCTCCTACAATGAGCAGTTCTTC; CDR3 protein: CASSPRLAGSYNEQFF
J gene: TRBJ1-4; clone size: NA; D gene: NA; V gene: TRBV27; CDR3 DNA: TGTGCCAGCAGCAAAAGGACACAGAATAATGAAAAACTGTTTTTT; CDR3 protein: CASSKRTQNNEKLFF
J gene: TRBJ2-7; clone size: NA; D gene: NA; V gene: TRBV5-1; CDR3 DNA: TGCGCCAGCAGCTTTGGCAGAGCCTACGAGCAGTACTTC; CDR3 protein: CASSFGRAYEQYF
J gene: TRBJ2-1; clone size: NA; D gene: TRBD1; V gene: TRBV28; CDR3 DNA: TGTGCCAGCAGCCCGGGACAGGGGGTCTACAATGAGCAGTTCTTC; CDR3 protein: CASSPGQGVYNEQFF
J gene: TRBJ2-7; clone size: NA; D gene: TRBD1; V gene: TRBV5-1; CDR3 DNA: TGCGCCAGCCACGACAGGGGTACTACCTACGAGCAGTACTTC; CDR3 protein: CASHDRGTTYEQYF
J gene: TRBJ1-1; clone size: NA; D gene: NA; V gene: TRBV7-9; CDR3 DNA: TGTGCCAGCAGTCCAGGGAGTACTGAAGCTTTCTTT; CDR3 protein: CASSPGSTEAFF
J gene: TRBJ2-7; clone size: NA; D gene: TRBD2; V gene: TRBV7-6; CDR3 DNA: TGTGCCAGCAGCCCAACCGGGGTAGCGGGCGACTACGAGCAGTACTTC; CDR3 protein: CASSPTGVAGDYEQYF
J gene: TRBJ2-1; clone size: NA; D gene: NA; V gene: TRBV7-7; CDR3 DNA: TGTGCTAGCAGCTCCGACGCTAGCTCCTACAATGAGCAGTTCTTC; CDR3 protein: CASSSDASSYNEQFF
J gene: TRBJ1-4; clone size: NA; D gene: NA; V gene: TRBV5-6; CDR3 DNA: TGTGCCAGCAGGAGTACAGGGAATGAAAAACTGTTTTTT; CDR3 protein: CASRSTGNEKLFF
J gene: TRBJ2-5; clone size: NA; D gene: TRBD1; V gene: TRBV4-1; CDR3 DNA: TGCGCCAGCAGCCCGTCCCGGGACAGTCAAGAGACCCAGTACTTC; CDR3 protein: CASSPSRDSQETQYF
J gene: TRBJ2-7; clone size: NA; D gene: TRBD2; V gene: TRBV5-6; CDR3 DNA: TGTGCCAGCAGCTTGCCTAGCGGGAGTGTCCGAGACGAGCAGTACTTC; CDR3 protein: CASSLPSGSVRDEQYF
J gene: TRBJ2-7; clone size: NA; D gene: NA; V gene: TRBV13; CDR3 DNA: TGTGCCAGCAGCTTAGCGTCAGCCTACGAGCAGTACTTC; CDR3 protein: CASSLASAYEQYF
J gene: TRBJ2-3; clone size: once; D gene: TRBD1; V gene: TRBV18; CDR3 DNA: TGTGCCAGCTCACCCCCGACTACAGGGGCGACAGATACGCAGTATTTT; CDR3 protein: CASSPPTTGATDTQYF
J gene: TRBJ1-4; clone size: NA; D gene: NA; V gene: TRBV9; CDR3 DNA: TGTGCCAGCAGCCCCGGGGAGGAACTGTTTTTT; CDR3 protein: CASSPGEELFF
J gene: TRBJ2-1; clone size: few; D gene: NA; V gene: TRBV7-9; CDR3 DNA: TGTGCCAGCAGGGGGCCGGAGAATGAGCAGTTCTTC; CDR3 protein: CASRGPENEQFF
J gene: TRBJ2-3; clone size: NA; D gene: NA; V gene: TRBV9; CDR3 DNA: TGTGCCAGCAGCGTAGGGCGGGGTTACACAGATACGCAGTATTTT; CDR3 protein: CASSVGRGYTDTQYF
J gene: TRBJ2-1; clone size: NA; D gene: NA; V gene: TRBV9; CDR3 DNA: TGTGCCAGCAGCGTTACTAGCCCCACTGAGCAGTTCTTC; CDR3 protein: CASSVTSPTEQFF
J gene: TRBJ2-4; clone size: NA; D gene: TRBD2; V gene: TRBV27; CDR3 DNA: TGTGCCAGCAGTTTAAGCTGGGCTAGCGGGAGAGTTGCCAAAAACATTCAGTACTTC; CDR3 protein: CASSLSWASGRVAKNIQYF
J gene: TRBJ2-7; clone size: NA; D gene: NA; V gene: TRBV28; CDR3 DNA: TGTGCCAGCTCCCCCACAGCCAGCGAGCAGTACTTC; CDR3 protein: CASSPTASEQYF